The rows below give T cell receptor beta chains drawn from one sample of a study of blood T cell repertoires in COVID-19. Measured with immunoSEQ multiplex PCR; TCRdb has only the in-frame clones, and not every one. The sample shows hundreds of thousands of clones, approximately 92% of them seen only once. Sequences were obtained from PBMCs or T cells enriched from blood (not recorded which). The source of these receptors is a man aged 25 to 45 who had recovered from COVID-19. The CDR3 runs from the conserved cysteine through the conserved F or W. Each record gives: J gene, V gene, clone size, D gene, CDR3 DNA, CDR3 protein. A D gene is named only where the DNA matches it firmly. Not all rows give a size; the values are once, few, many and, for expanded clones, a class.

TRBJ2-7 | TRBV7-6 | NA | TRBD2 | TGTGCCAGCAGCTTACGACTAGCGGGAGCCTCAGAGCAGTACTTC | CASSLRLAGASEQYF
TRBJ2-1 | TRBV3-1/TRBV3-2 | NA | NA | TGTGCCAGCAGCCCCGGTCGCTACAATGAGCAGTTCTTC | CASSPGRYNEQFF
TRBJ2-3 | TRBV5-1 | NA | TRBD2 | TGCGCCAGCAGCCTTTGGGAGGGCGGGGGCACAGATACGCAGTATTTT | CASSLWEGGGTDTQYF
TRBJ1-6 | TRBV2 | NA | NA | TGTGCCAGCAGTGAGTCGACTCCCCTCCACTTT | CASSESTPLHF
TRBJ1-6 | TRBV25-1 | NA | TRBD1 | TGTGCCAGCAGTCCACGACAGGGAGAGAATTCACCCCTCCACTTT | CASSPRQGENSPLHF
TRBJ1-2 | TRBV11-2 | few | NA | TGTGCCAGCAGCTTAGTCTCGTCCGGCTACACCTTC | CASSLVSSGYTF
TRBJ1-4 | TRBV30 | NA | TRBD1 | TGTGCCTGGAGTCAGACAGGGGCGCGGGAAAAACTGTTTTTT | CAWSQTGAREKLFF
TRBJ2-5 | TRBV18 | NA | NA | TGTGCCAGCTCACCACCACGGGGAAGGATCCAAGAGACCCAGTACTTC | CASSPPRGRIQETQYF
TRBJ2-1 | TRBV6-5 | NA | NA | TGTGCCAGCAGTACAGGGACCGCCTACAATGAGCAGTTCTTC | CASSTGTAYNEQFF
TRBJ2-2 | TRBV5-1 | NA | TRBD2 | TGCGCCAGCAGCTCCCGGACTAGCGCGAACACCGGGGAGCTGTTTTTT | CASSSRTSANTGELFF
TRBJ1-4 | TRBV5-6 | NA | NA | TGTGCCAGCAGCCACTCGGGATTCGGTGAAAAACTGTTTTTT | CASSHSGFGEKLFF
TRBJ1-3 | TRBV7-9 | NA | NA | TGTGCCAGCAGCTTTAGTACCTCTGGAAACACCATATATTTT | CASSFSTSGNTIYF
TRBJ2-5 | TRBV6-8 | NA | NA | TGTGCCAGCAGCCCTACGAAACTAGGGAAGGCCCAGTACTTC | CASSPTKLGKAQYF
TRBJ1-5 | TRBV19 | NA | TRBD1 | TGTGCCAGTAGTATAAACCCAGGGGGTCGGAATCAGCCCCAGCATTTT | CASSINPGGRNQPQHF
TRBJ2-7 | TRBV7-2 | NA | NA | TGTGCCAGCAGCTTAGCCCACACAGGGTCGAGGGGAAGCGAGCAGTACTTC | CASSLAHTGSRGSEQYF
TRBJ1-1 | TRBV6-5 | few | NA | TGTGCCAGCAGGCGAGGGTTGAACACTGAAGCTTTCTTT | CASRRGLNTEAFF
TRBJ2-5 | TRBV18 | once | NA | TGTGCCAGCTCACCAATGCGGGACAGAAAAGAGACCCAGTACTTC | CASSPMRDRKETQYF
TRBJ2-2 | TRBV19 | NA | NA | TGTGCCAGTAGTATGCAACTAGGCGGGAACACCGGGGAGCTGTTTTTT | CASSMQLGGNTGELFF
TRBJ2-1 | TRBV6-1 | few | NA | TGTGCCAGCAGTGAAGTACTAGTCTATGAGCAGTTCTTC | CASSEVLVYEQFF
TRBJ2-3 | TRBV12-5 | NA | NA | TGTGCTAGTGGCTCGGGACTCAGCACAGATACGCAGTATTTT | CASGSGLSTDTQYF
TRBJ2-1 | TRBV7-8 | NA | TRBD1 | TGTGCCAGCAGCCCGCCCGGACAGGGGAAGCAGTTCTTC | CASSPPGQGKQFF
TRBJ1-2 | TRBV27 | NA | NA | TGTGCCAGCAGTTTTACCTCAGGGGCGACGTATGGCTACACCTTC | CASSFTSGATYGYTF
TRBJ2-7 | TRBV3-1/TRBV3-2 | NA | TRBD1 | TGTGCCAGCAGCCAAGTCCCGGGACAGGCCCACCCTGGGCAGTACTTC | CASSQVPGQAHPGQYF
TRBJ2-3 | TRBV6-5 | NA | TRBD2 | TGTGCCAGCGGAAGGACTAGCGGGGTCGGTGATACGCAGTATTTT | CASGRTSGVGDTQYF
TRBJ2-2 | TRBV4-1 | NA | TRBD2 | TGCGCCAGCAGCCAAGTTGGTGGGAGGGACACCGGGGAGCTGTTTTTT | CASSQVGGRDTGELFF
TRBJ2-3 | TRBV9 | once | NA | TGTGCCAGCAGCGGCAATAGCGGAATCACAGATACGCAGTATTTT | CASSGNSGITDTQYF
TRBJ2-3 | TRBV11-1 | NA | TRBD2 | TGTGCCAGCAGCTCGGGGACTAGCGCCTTCACAGATACGCAGTATTTT | CASSSGTSAFTDTQYF
TRBJ1-5 | TRBV5-1 | NA | NA | TGCGCCAGCAGCTTCGGTCAGCCCCAGCATTTT | CASSFGQPQHF
TRBJ2-3 | TRBV28 | NA | TRBD2 | TGTGCCAGCAGCCCTACGGGAGGCGGAGCGGGGACAGATACGCAGTATTTT | CASSPTGGGAGTDTQYF
TRBJ1-1 | TRBV5-1 | NA | NA | TGCGCCAGCAGCCCGGGGAGTGGGAACACTGAAGCTTTCTTT | CASSPGSGNTEAFF
TRBJ2-1 | TRBV21-1 | NA | NA | TGTGCCAGCAGCATCCTGCCGGGACTAGCGGGAGGTGGGAGTTCCTACAATGAGCAGTTCTTC | CASSILPGLAGGGSSYNEQFF
TRBJ2-2 | TRBV5-1 | NA | NA | TGCGCCAGCAGCTTGGAACAACAGGCGAACACCGGGGAGCTGTTTTTT | CASSLEQQANTGELFF
TRBJ2-1 | TRBV6-5 | NA | NA | TGTGCCAGCAGTTACTCGAGAGAGGGCCGCCATGAGCAGTTCTTC | CASSYSREGRHEQFF